The sequence of this T cell receptor (beta chain) was determined in a study of shared T cell receptors in the human thymus. CDR1 SGHRS and CDR2 YFSETQ come from the germline V gene. CDR3 length equals 17 residues. The V end was cut by 4 bases, the J end by 2 bases, with 18 bases between. Some clones are missing from TCRdb's copy, which holds only in-frame ones; the method was immunoSEQ multiplex PCR. The repertoire consists of about 730,000 clones, with around 85% occurring once and the leading ten covering 0.008% to 0.011%. The same data also went into a second study, on human thymus T cells. In that study: All donors were healthy Finnish infants who were undergoing corrective surgery to treat congenital heart defects. From resections taken during corrective heart surgery, the thymus tissue was obtained. Thymic and blood repertoires seemed to favor certain V and J genes. Thymic repertoires of unrelated individuals were reported in related research to overlap highly.

Material for sequencing was thymocytes. The chain carries TRBV5-1 and TRBJ1-4; weak D call: TRBD1 (5 bases). This TCR derives from a girl younger than two with a congenital heart defect. Written as DNA, the CDR3 is TGCGCCAGCAGCCCCAGGACACCCAACGGGACTAATGAAAAACTGTTTTTT. Its translation: CASSPRTPNGTNEKLFF.